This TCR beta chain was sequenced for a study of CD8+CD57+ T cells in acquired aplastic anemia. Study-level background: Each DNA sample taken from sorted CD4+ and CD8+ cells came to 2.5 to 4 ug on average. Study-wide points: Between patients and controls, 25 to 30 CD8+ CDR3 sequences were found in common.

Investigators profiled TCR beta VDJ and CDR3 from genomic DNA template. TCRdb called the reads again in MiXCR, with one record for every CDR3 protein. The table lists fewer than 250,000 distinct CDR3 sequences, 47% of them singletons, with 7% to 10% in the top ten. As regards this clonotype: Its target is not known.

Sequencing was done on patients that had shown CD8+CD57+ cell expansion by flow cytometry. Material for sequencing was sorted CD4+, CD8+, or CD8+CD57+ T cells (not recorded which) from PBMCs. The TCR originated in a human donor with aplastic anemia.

The CDR3 loop is CASSSEGDRYTF. The CDR3 DNA reads TGTGCCAGCAGCTCCGAGGGGGATCGCTACACCTTC. The chain recombines TRBV6-6 with TRBJ1-2, with D possibly matching TRBD1 (6 bases). The CDR3 is 12 residues long. With 6 bases removed from V and 9 bases from J, the gap between germline ends came to 14 bases. Per the germline V gene, CDR1 is MNHNY and CDR2 is SVGAGI (reference sequence).